The rows below give T cell receptor beta chains drawn from one sample of a study of T cell changes during pregnancy in multiple sclerosis. Sequencing used immunoSEQ multiplex PCR; TCRdb keeps in-frame clones, though not all of them. This table has some 73,000 clones, 85% to 95% appearing once. The sample consisted of peripheral blood, taken in the third trimester of pregnancy. These receptors came from a female donor in good health, enrolled as a control in a pregnancy study. CDR3s include the opening cysteine and the closing phenylalanine or tryptophan. D genes are given only for firm matches. Size values are once, few and many counts, or a class for expanded clones, and some rows have none.

cdr3_aa cdr3_nt clone_size v_call d_call j_call
CASSQDPPDSSGNTIYF TGCGCCAGCAGCCAAGATCCCCCGGACAGCTCTGGAAACACCATATATTTT - TRBV4-3 - TRBJ1-3
CASSLGAPREVKETQYF TGTGCCAGCAGCTTAGGGGCGCCGCGGGAGGTAAAAGAGACCCAGTACTTC - TRBV7-2 TRBD2 TRBJ2-5
CASSPRALAESNEQFF TGTGCCAGCTCACCACGAGCACTAGCGGAATCCAATGAGCAGTTCTTC once TRBV18 TRBD2 TRBJ2-1
CASSEGQVSYEQYF TGTGCCAGCAGTGAAGGGCAGGTCTCCTACGAGCAGTACTTC - TRBV2 - TRBJ2-7
CASSWATGTEAFF TGTGCCAGCAGCTGGGCCACAGGCACTGAAGCTTTCTTT - TRBV5-6 - TRBJ1-1
CASRQTGLETQYF TGTGCCAGCAGGCAAACAGGGTTAGAGACCCAGTACTTC - TRBV28 - TRBJ2-5
CARSLGSGETRQPQHF TGTGCCAGAAGCTTGGGGTCAGGGGAGACGAGACAGCCCCAGCATTTT - TRBV5-3 - TRBJ1-5
CASGDGGEDEQFF TGTGCCAGCGGCGACGGGGGGGAAGATGAGCAGTTCTTC - TRBV28 TRBD2 TRBJ2-1
CASSPRYTDLPSGTTDTQYF TGTGCCAGCTCACCAAGATACACAGATTTACCTAGCGGGACAACAGATACGCAGTATTTT - TRBV18 TRBD2 TRBJ2-3
CASSYSTGIEEKLFF TGTGCCAGCAGTTACTCGACAGGGATTGAGGAAAAACTGTTTTTT - TRBV6-5 TRBD1 TRBJ1-4
CASSQQVAGSAGQFF TGCGCCAGCAGCCAGCAGGTAGCGGGATCGGCCGGGCAGTTCTTC - TRBV4-3 TRBD2 TRBJ2-1
CASSLATSGTDTQYF TGTGCCAGCAGCTTGGCGACTAGCGGCACAGATACGCAGTATTTT - TRBV5-4 TRBD2 TRBJ2-3
CASRHRTSGAYEQYF TGTGCCAGCAGGCATCGGACTAGCGGGGCCTACGAGCAGTACTTC - TRBV2 TRBD2 TRBJ2-7
CASSLRGYGYTF TGTGCCAGCAGCTTAAGGGGGTACGGCTACACCTTC - TRBV7-2 - TRBJ1-2
CASSLWGQGGYGYTF TGTGCCAGCAGTTTATGGGGACAGGGCGGATATGGCTACACCTTC - TRBV28 TRBD1 TRBJ1-2
CASSQDRSLSGANVLTF TGTGCCAGCAGCCAAGATCGGTCCCTCTCTGGGGCCAACGTCCTGACTTTC - TRBV14 - TRBJ2-6
CASRKPGTGSHEQYF TGTGCCAGCAGAAAACCCGGGACAGGGTCCCACGAGCAGTACTTC once TRBV28 TRBD1 TRBJ2-7
CASSGLNTEAFF TGTGCCAGCAGTGGGCTGAACACTGAAGCTTTCTTT - TRBV28 - TRBJ1-1
CAALGRVGSYEQYF TGTGCCGCCCTCGGTAGAGTCGGGTCCTACGAGCAGTACTTC - TRBV19 - TRBJ2-7
CASSHSEGSLFF TGCGCCAGCAGCCACTCGGAGGGGAGTCTGTTCTTC - TRBV4-1 - TRBJ2-1
CAWGDGRADTQYF TGTGCCTGGGGAGACGGGAGAGCAGATACGCAGTATTTT - TRBV30 - TRBJ2-3
CASSPMREDGYTF TGTGCCAGCAGCCCCATGAGGGAAGATGGCTACACCTTC - TRBV7-9 - TRBJ1-2
CASSPGGGQTQYF TGTGCCAGTAGCCCCGGGGGGGGTCAGACCCAGTACTTC - TRBV19 TRBD2 TRBJ2-5
CASSRRRSPSSPDTQYF TGTGCCAGCAGCAGGCGACGGAGCCCAAGTTCCCCAGATACGCAGTATTTT - TRBV12-1 - TRBJ2-3
CAWSVAENTEAFF TGTGCCTGGAGTGTAGCGGAGAACACTGAAGCTTTCTTT few TRBV30 - TRBJ1-1
CASSFTGDYEQYF TGTGCCAGCAGTTTTACAGGGGACTACGAGCAGTACTTC - TRBV28 TRBD1 TRBJ2-7
CASSLTRPSLTDTQYF TGTGCCAGCAGTTTGACTAGGCCCTCCCTCACAGATACGCAGTATTTT - TRBV27 - TRBJ2-3
CASSIDQGFNTEAFF TGTGCCAGTAGTATAGATCAGGGCTTCAACACTGAAGCTTTCTTT - TRBV19 - TRBJ1-1
CASYQWGEANSPLHF TGTGCCAGCTACCAATGGGGGGAGGCTAATTCACCCCTCCACTTT - TRBV28 - TRBJ1-6
CASSPPVLAGGQETQYF TGTGCCAGCAGTCCCCCTGTTTTAGCGGGGGGTCAAGAGACCCAGTACTTC - TRBV28 TRBD2 TRBJ2-5
CASSFRGRGGYTF TGTGCCAGCAGTTTCAGGGGGCGCGGTGGCTACACCTTC - TRBV28 TRBD1 TRBJ1-2
CASGRQELNTEAFF TGTGCCAGCGGGAGACAGGAGCTGAACACTGAAGCTTTCTTT - TRBV27 - TRBJ1-1
CSASAGDGTEAFF TGCAGCGCTAGCGCGGGGGACGGCACTGAAGCTTTCTTT - TRBV29-1 - TRBJ1-1
CASSSWGGYGYTF TGTGCCAGCAGCAGTTGGGGGGGCTATGGCTACACCTTC - TRBV5-6 - TRBJ1-2
CASSLRTRGGTEAFF TGCGCCAGCAGCCTCAGAACACGGGGTGGGACTGAAGCTTTCTTT - TRBV4-3 - TRBJ1-1
CASSLARQGIGEQYF TGCGCCAGCAGCTTGGCTCGCCAGGGAATAGGCGAGCAGTACTTC - TRBV5-1 - TRBJ2-7
CASSFARAGEKLFF TGTGCCAGCAGTTTCGCCAGGGCGGGGGAAAAACTGTTTTTT - TRBV28 - TRBJ1-4
CASSLARVGGQYEQYF TGCGCCAGCAGCTTGGCTCGAGTCGGGGGTCAATACGAGCAGTACTTC - TRBV5-1 - TRBJ2-7
CASSRKKVTSGRSTKNIQYF TGCGCCAGCAGCCGCAAGAAGGTGACTAGCGGGAGGTCGACCAAAAACATTCAGTACTTC - TRBV4-3 TRBD2 TRBJ2-4
CASSPLGGGRSYGYTF TGTGCCAGCAGTCCACTTGGGGGGGGCAGAAGCTATGGCTACACCTTC - TRBV28 - TRBJ1-2
CASSPPPRTDDGYTF TGTGCCAGCTCACCACCCCCCCGGACAGATGATGGCTACACCTTC - TRBV18 - TRBJ1-2
CASSSRGQSYEQYF TGTGCCAGCAGTTCACGTGGACAGTCCTACGAGCAGTACTTC - TRBV28 - TRBJ2-7
CASIVSASPGYEQYF TGTGCCAGCATCGTATCAGCCTCTCCCGGGTACGAGCAGTACTTC - TRBV28 - TRBJ2-7
CASSHRGDTGELFF TGTGCCAGCAGCCACAGGGGTGACACCGGGGAGCTGTTTTTT - TRBV25-1 TRBD1 TRBJ2-2
CATSRTGGQGKEKLFF TGTGCCACCAGCAGAACCGGGGGACAGGGGAAGGAAAAACTGTTTTTT - TRBV15 TRBD1 TRBJ1-4
CASSAAAGVNSPLHF TGTGCCAGCAGCGCCGCGGCGGGGGTAAATTCACCCCTCCACTTT - TRBV9 - TRBJ1-6
CASSLLRTHINEQFF TGTGCCAGCAGCTTGCTCAGGACACACATTAATGAGCAGTTCTTC - TRBV5-5 - TRBJ2-1
CASTQKMTDPNYGYTF TGTGCCAGCACTCAGAAAATGACAGATCCTAACTATGGCTACACCTTC - TRBV21-1 - TRBJ1-2
CASSQDPSLSGANVLTF TGCGCCAGCAGCCAAGATCCCTCCCTCTCTGGGGCCAACGTCCTGACTTTC - TRBV4-1 - TRBJ2-6
CASSHPWRGKGEKLFF TGCGCCAGCAGCCATCCCTGGCGGGGGAAGGGAGAAAAACTGTTTTTT - TRBV4-1 - TRBJ1-4
CASSLGTGGLVTDTQYF TGTGCCAGCAGCCTCGGGACAGGGGGGTTAGTCACAGATACGCAGTATTTT once TRBV5-4 TRBD1 TRBJ2-3
CASRATGIQPQHF TGTGCCAGCAGGGCGACAGGAATTCAGCCCCAGCATTTT - TRBV6-1 - TRBJ1-5
CASTQALDTIYF TGTGCCAGCACCCAAGCGTTGGACACCATATATTTT - TRBV11-2 - TRBJ1-3
CASSPSREGQPQHF TGTGCCAGCAGCCCCAGCAGGGAGGGTCAGCCCCAGCATTTT few TRBV2 - TRBJ1-5